The next 2 T cell receptor beta chains were all read from a single sample in a study of PD-1 blockade in classical Hodgkin lymphoma. Measured with immunoSEQ multiplex PCR; TCRdb has only the in-frame clones, and not every one. The sample has 34,000 or so clones, approximately 90% seen once. Noted time point: cycle 4 day 1 (C4D1), after more than five weeks of nivolumab. Each and every patient relapsed after autologous stem cell transplantation, and patients got differing brentuximab vedotin exposure. Isolation of CD4+ T cells from thawed PBMCs was performed by magnetic negative selection. Sample: CD4+ T cells from blood, taken before the fourth cycle of nivolumab. The receptors were gathered from a human donor with classical Hodgkin lymphoma.

The chain links TRBV6-4 to TRBJ2-6; 9 bases fit TRBD1. The CDR3 runs 17 residues. Germline trimming cut 10 bases from V and 4 bases from J; bases unmatched to any gene: 14. The germline gives CDR1 MRHNA, CDR2 SNTAGT. DNA for the CDR3: TGTGCCACCCCGGGACAGGGTACCCGGGCCGGGGCCAACGTCCTGACTTTC. Amino acid sequence: CATPGQGTRAGANVLTF.

The chain combines TRBV11-3 with TRBJ2-5; 7 positions agree with TRBD1. The length of the CDR3 is 15 residues. The V gene end was trimmed by 5 bases and the J gene end by 1 base; junction bases not matched to a gene: 7. The germline CDR1 and CDR2 sequences are SGHNT and YENEEA. CDR3 nucleotides: TGTGCCAGCAGCGTTGGGACAGCCTTCCAAGAGACCCAGTACTTC. This encodes CASSVGTAFQETQYF.